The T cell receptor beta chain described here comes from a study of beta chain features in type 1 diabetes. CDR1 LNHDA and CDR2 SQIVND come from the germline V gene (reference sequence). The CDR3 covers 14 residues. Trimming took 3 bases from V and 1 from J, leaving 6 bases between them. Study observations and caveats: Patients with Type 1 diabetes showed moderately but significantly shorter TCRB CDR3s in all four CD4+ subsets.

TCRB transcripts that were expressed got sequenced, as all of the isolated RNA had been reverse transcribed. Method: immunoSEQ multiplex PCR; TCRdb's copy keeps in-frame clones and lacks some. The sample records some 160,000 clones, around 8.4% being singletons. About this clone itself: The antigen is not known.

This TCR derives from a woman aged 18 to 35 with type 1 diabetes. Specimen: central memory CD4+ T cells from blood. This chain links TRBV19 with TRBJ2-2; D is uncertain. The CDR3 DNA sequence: TGTGCCAGTAGTATCGGCGGGAACACCGGGGAGCTGTTTTTT. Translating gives CASSIGGNTGELFF.